This entry features one T cell receptor (beta chain) sequence. Methods used by the authors: Estimates of nucleated cell counts were drawn from the amplification of reference gene primers. Profiling relied on immunoSEQ multiplex PCR, and the TCRdb table lists in-frame clones only, not all of them. That table supplies the V and J calls and clone size; D and trimming were determined from the DNA. Among under 200,000 clones listed, under 85% were seen once. The germline V gene has CDR1 SGHAT and CDR2 FQNNGV. V lost 4 bases to trimming and J lost 7 bases, with 13 bases between them. The CDR3 has 14 amino acids. This entry belongs to a study of blood T cell repertoires in COVID-19. As for the study in general: Sites in the United States, Italy and Spain provided acute and convalescent COVID-19 samples. In each case, the material was cDNA or gDNA derived from T cells, B-cell-depleted T cells, or PBMCs.

The chain links TRBV11-2 to TRBJ1-4, with TRBD1 as a possible D gene (5 bases). The sample was peripheral blood. The sequence was collected from a woman older than 75 with acute or convalescent COVID-19. CDR3 residues: CASSYQGVSEKLFF. The CDR3 coding sequence is TGTGCCAGCAGCTATCAGGGTGTGAGTGAAAAACTGTTTTTT.